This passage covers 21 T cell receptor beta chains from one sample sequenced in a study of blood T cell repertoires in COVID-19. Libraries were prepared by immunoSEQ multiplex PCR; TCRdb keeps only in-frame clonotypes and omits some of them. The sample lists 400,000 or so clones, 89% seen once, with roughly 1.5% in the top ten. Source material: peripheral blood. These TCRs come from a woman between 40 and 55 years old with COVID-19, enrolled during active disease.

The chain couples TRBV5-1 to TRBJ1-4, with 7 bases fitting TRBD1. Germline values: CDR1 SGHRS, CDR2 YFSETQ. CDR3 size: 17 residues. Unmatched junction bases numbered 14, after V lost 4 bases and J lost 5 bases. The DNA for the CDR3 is TGCGCCAGCAGCCGATGGCGCGCGACAGGGTTAAATGAAAAACTGTTTTTT. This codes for CASSRWRATGLNEKLFF.

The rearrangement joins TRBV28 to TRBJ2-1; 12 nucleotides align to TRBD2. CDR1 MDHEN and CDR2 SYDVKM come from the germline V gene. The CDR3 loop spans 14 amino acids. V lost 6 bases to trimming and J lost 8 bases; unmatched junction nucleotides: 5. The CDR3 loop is CASRTSGGRYEQFF. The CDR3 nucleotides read TGTGCCAGCAGGACTAGCGGGGGAAGATATGAGCAGTTCTTC. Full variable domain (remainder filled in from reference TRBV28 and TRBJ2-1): DVKVTQSSRYLVKRTGEKVFLECVQDMDHENMFWYRQDPGLGLRLIYFSYDVKMKEKGDIPEGYSVSREKKERFSLILESASTNQTSMYLCASRTSGGRYEQFFGPGTRLTVL.

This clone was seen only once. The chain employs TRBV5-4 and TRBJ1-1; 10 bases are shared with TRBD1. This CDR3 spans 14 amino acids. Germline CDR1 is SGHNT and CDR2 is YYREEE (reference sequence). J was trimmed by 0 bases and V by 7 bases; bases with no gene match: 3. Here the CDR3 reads CASGDRGMNTEAFF. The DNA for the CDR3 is TGTGCCAGCGGGGACAGGGGAATGAACACTGAAGCTTTCTTT.

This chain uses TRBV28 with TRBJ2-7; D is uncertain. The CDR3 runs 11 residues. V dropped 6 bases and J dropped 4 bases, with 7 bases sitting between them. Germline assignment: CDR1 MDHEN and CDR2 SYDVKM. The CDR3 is CASRLSYEQYF. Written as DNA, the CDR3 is TGTGCCAGCAGACTCTCGTACGAGCAGTACTTC.

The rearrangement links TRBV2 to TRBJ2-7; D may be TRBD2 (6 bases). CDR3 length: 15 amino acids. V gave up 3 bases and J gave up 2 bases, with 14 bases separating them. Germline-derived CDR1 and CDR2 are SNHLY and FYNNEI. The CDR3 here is CASSEGGLRAYEQYF. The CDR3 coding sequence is TGTGCCAGCAGTGAGGGGGGACTGAGGGCCTACGAGCAGTACTTC.

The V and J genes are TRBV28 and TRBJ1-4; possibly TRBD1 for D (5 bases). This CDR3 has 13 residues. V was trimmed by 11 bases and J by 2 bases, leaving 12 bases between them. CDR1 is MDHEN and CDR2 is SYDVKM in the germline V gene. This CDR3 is CAVGGGTNEKLFF. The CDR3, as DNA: TGTGCCGTCGGGGGGGGGACTAATGAAAAACTGTTTTTT.

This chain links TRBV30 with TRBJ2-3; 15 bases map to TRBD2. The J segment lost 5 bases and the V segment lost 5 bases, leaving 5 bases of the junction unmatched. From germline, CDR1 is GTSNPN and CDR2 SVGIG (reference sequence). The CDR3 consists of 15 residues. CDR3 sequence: CAWYGTSGRRDTQYF. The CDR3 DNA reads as TGTGCCTGGTACGGGACTAGCGGGAGGAGAGATACGCAGTATTTT.

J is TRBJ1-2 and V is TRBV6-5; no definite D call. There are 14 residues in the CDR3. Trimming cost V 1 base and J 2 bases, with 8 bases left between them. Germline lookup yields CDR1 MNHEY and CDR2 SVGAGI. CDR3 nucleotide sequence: TGTGCCAGCAGTTACTTCGGCGGCAACTATGGCTACACCTTC. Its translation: CASSYFGGNYGYTF.

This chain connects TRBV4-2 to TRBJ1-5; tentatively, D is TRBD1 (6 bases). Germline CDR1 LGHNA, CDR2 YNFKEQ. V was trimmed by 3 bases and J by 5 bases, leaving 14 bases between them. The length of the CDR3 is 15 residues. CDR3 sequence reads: CASSHRREGDQPQHF. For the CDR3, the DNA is TGTGCCAGCAGCCACCGCAGGGAGGGGGATCAGCCCCAGCATTTT.

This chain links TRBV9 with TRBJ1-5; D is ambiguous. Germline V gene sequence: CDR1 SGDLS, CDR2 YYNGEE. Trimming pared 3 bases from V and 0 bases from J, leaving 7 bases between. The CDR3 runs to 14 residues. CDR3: CASSAGVSNQPQHF. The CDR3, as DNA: TGTGCCAGCAGCGCGGGTGTTAGCAATCAGCCCCAGCATTTT.

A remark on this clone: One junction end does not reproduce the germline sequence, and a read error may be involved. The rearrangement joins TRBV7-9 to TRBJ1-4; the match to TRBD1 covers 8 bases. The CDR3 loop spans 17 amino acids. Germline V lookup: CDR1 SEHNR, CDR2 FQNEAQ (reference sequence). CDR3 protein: CASTLESGGSSNEKLFF. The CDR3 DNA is TGTGCCAGCACCTTAGAATCAGGGGGCTCGTCTAATGAAAAACTGTTTTTT.

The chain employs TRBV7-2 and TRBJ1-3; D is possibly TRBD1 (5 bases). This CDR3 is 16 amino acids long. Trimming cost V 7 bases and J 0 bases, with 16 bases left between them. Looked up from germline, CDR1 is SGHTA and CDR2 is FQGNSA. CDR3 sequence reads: CASTLGLPSSGNTIYF. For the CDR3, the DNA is TGTGCCAGCACCCTGGGACTTCCGAGCTCTGGAAACACCATATATTTT.

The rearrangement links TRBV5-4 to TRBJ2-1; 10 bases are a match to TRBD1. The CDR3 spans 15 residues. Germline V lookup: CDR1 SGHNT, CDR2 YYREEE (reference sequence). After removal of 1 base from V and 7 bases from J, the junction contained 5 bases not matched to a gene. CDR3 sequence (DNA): TGTGCCAGCAGCTTGTCCGGGACAGGGGATAATGAGCAGTTCTTC. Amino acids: CASSLSGTGDNEQFF.

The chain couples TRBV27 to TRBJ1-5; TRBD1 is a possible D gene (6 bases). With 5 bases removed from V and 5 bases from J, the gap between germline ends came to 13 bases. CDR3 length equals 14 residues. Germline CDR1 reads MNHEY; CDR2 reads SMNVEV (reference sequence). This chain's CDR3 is CASSPKQGYQPQHF. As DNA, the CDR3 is TGTGCCAGCAGTCCAAAACAGGGCTATCAGCCCCAGCATTTT.

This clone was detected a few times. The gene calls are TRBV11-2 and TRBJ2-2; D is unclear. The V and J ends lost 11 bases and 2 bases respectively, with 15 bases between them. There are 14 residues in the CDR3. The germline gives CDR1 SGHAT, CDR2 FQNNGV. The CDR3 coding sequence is TGTGCCGGCGGCAGTAGCATAAACACCGGGGAGCTGTTTTTT. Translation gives CAGGSSINTGELFF.

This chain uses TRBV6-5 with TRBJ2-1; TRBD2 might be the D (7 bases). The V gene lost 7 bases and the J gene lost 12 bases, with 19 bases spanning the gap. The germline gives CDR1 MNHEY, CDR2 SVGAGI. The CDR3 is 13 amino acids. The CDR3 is CASTKIGGGVQFF. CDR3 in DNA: TGTGCCAGCACCAAAATAGGAGGGGGGGTGCAGTTCTTC.

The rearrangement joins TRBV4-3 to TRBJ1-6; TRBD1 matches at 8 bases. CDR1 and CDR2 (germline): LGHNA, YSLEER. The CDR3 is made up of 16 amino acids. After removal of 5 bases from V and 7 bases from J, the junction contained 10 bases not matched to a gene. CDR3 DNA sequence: TGCGCCAGCAGCAGGGCGTTTAGGGACAGGAATTCACCCCTCCACTTT. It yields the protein CASSRAFRDRNSPLHF.

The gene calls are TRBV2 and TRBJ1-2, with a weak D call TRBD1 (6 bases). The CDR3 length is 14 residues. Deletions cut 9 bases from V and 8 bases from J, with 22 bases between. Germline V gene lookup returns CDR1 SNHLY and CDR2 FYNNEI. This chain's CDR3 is CASDEERGAWGYTF. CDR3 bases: TGTGCCAGTGATGAGGAACGGGGGGCCTGGGGCTACACCTTC. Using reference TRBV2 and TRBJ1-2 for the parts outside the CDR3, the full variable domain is EPEVTQTPSHQVTQMGQEVILRCVPISNHLYFYWYRQILGQKVEFLVSFYNNEISEKSEIFDDQFSVERPDGSNFTLKIRSTKLEDSAMYFCASDEERGAWGYTFGSGTRLTVV.

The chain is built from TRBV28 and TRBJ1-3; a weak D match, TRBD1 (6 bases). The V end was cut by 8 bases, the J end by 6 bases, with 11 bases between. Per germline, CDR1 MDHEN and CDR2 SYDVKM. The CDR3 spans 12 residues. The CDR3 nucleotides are TGTGCCAGCGTTACAGGGACAAACACCATATATTTT. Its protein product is CASVTGTNTIYF.

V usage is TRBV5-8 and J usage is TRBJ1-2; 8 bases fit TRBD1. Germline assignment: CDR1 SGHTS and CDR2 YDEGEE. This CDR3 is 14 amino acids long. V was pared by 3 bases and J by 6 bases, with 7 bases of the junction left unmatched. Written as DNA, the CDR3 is TGTGCCAGCAGCTCGGGGGCAGGGGGCGATGGCTACACCTTC. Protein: CASSSGAGGDGYTF.

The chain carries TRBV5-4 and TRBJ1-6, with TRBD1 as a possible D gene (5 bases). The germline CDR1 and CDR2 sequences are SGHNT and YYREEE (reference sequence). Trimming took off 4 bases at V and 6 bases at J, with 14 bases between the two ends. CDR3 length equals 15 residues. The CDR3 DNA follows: TGTGCCAGCAGCACGGACACGGGACTTAATTCACCCCTCCACTTT. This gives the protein CASSTDTGLNSPLHF.